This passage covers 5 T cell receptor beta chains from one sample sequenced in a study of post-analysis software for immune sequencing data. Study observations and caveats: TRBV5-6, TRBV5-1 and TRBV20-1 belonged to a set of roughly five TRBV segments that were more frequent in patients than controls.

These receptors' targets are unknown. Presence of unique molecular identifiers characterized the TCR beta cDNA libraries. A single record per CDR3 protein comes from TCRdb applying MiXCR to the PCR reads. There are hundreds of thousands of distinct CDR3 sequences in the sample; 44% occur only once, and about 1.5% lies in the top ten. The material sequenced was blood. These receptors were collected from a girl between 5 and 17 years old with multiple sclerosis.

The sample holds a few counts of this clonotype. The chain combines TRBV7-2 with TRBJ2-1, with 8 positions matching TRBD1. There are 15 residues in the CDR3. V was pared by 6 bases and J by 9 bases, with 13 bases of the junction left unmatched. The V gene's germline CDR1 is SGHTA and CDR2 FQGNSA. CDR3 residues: CASRVWAGGAAEQFF. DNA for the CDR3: TGTGCCAGCAGAGTCTGGGCAGGGGGCGCAGCTGAGCAGTTCTTC.

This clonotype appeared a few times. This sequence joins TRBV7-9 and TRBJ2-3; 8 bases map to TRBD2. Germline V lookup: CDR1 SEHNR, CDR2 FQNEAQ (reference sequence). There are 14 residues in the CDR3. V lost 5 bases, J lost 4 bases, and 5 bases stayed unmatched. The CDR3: CASSVGTSPDTQYF. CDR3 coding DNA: TGTGCCAGCAGCGTGGGGACTAGTCCAGATACGCAGTATTTT.

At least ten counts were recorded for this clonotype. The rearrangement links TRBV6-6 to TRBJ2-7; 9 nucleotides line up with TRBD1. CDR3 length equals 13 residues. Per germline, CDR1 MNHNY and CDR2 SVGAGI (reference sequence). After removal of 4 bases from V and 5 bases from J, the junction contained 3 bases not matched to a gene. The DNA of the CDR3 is TGTGCCAGCAGTTCGGACAGGGGCAACGAGCAGTACTTC. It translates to CASSSDRGNEQYF.

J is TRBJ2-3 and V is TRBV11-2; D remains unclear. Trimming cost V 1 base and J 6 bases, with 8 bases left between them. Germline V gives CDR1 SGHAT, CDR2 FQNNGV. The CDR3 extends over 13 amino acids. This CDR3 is CASSLVSVDTQYF. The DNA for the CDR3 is TGTGCCAGCAGCTTAGTTTCTGTTGATACGCAGTATTTT.

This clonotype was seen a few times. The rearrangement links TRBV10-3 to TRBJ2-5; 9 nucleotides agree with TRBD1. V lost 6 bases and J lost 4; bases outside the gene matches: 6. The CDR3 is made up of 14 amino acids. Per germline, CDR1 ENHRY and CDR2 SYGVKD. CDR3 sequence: CAIRQGAMSETQYF. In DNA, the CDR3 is TGTGCCATCAGACAGGGGGCAATGTCAGAGACCCAGTACTTC.